Below are 3 T cell receptor beta chains sequenced from a single sample in a study of blood T cell repertoires in COVID-19. Data came from immunoSEQ multiplex PCR; TCRdb stores just in-frame clones and leaves some out. This sample has approximately 90,000 clones; just over 90% occur once, and the top ten carry about 1.8%. The specimen sequenced was peripheral blood. The receptor set was obtained from a man aged 55 to 70 with acute or convalescent COVID-19.

The table lists this clone with a few counts. The CDR3, as DNA: TGTGCCAGCAGCTTGCGGACAAACTATGGCTACACCTTC. It is translated as CASSLRTNYGYTF. The chain links TRBV5-4 to TRBJ1-2, with D maybe TRBD1 (5 bases). V lost 1 base and J lost 2, with 6 bases in between. Germline V lookup: CDR1 SGHNT, CDR2 YYREEE (reference sequence). The CDR3 has 13 residues.

The chain combines TRBV19 with TRBJ1-1, with a weak D call TRBD1 (5 bases). V lost 7 bases and J 5 bases, leaving 17 bases between the germline ends. The CDR3 runs 14 residues. Germline values: CDR1 LNHDA, CDR2 SQIVND (reference sequence). The CDR3 spells CASNALTRETEAFF. In nucleotides, the CDR3 is TGTGCCAGTAACGCCTTAACCAGGGAAACTGAAGCTTTCTTT.

The gene calls are TRBV7-9 and TRBJ1-2; 7 positions match TRBD1. Per the germline V gene, CDR1 is SEHNR and CDR2 is FQNEAQ (reference sequence). The trim removed 3 bases at V and 8 bases at J, leaving 6 bases unmatched. The CDR3 contains 13 residues. The CDR3 loop is CASSFTGEYGYTF. CDR3 nucleotides: TGTGCCAGCAGCTTTACAGGGGAGTACGGCTACACCTTC.